The entry below gives a single T cell receptor beta chain sequence along with its context. These data originate in a study of blood T cell repertoires in COVID-19. About the research overall: Nucleic acid was either cDNA or gDNA, and it came from T cells, B-cell-depleted T cells, or PBMCs.

V was clipped by 3 bases and J by 6 bases, with 9 bases between them. Germline V CDR1 and CDR2: MDHEN, SYDVKM. This CDR3 has 13 amino acids. Profiling relied on immunoSEQ multiplex PCR, and the TCRdb table lists in-frame clones only, not all of them. The sample gives roughly 170,000 clones, less than 85% of which show up once; 3.5% to 5% is in the top ten. J is TRBJ1-5 and V is TRBV28; D gene ambiguous. The sequenced material came from PBMCs or T cells enriched from blood (not recorded which). This TCR came from a woman between 45 and 65 years old who had recovered from COVID-19. This chain's CDR3 is CASSFQRIQPQHF. The DNA of the CDR3 is TGTGCCAGCAGTTTTCAGCGTATTCAGCCCCAGCATTTT.